This T cell receptor beta chain originates from a study of PD-L1 blockade in urothelial cancer. Looking at the study overall: Administration of atezolizumab to patients began in the mid-2010s, at 1,200 mg intravenously every 3 weeks. Once treatment had started, blood was analyzed at 3 weeks (second dose) and again at 6 weeks. Peripheral blood specimens exhibited a median yield of around 150,000 T cells.

Time point specified: pretreatment peripheral blood. V dropped 8 bases and J dropped 8; count of bases not matched to a gene: 8. The CDR3 loop spans 13 amino acids. Per the germline V gene, CDR1 is MNHNS and CDR2 is SASEGT. TCRdb's table, derived via immunoSEQ multiplex PCR, lists solely in-frame clones and lacks some. Of tens of thousands of clones listed, around 82% are singletons. The TCR was taken from a man aged 55-75 years with urothelial cancer. The sequenced sample was PBMCs, obtained around atezolizumab (anti-PD-L1) treatment. The chain is built from TRBV6-1 and TRBJ2-7; 11 positions match TRBD2. CDR3 coding DNA: TGTGCCAGCCAGGGTTCTAGCGGGGGGAAGCAGTACTTC. Residues: CASQGSSGGKQYF.